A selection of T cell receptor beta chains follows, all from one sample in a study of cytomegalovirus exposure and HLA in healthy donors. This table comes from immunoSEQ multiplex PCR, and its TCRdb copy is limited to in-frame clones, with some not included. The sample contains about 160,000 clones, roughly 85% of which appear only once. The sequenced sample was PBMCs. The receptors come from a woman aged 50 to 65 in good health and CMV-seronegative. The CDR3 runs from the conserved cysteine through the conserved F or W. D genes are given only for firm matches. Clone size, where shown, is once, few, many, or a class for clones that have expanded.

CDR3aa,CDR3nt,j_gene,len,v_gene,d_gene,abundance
CASSQEGGESGTDTQYF,TGCGCCAGCAGCCAAGAAGGGGGCGAAAGCGGCACAGATACGCAGTATTTT,TRBJ2-3,17,TRBV4-3,TRBD1,once
CASLRTGDIYEQYF,TGTGCCAGCCTAAGGACAGGGGATATATACGAGCAGTACTTC,TRBJ2-7,14,TRBV28,TRBD1,.
CASSVDSGSYNEQFF,TGCGCCAGCAGTGTAGATAGCGGCTCCTACAATGAGCAGTTCTTC,TRBJ2-1,15,TRBV10-2,.,.
CASSEVLRGHGYTF,TGTGCCAGCAGTGAAGTTTTGAGGGGGCATGGCTACACCTTC,TRBJ1-2,14,TRBV6-1,TRBD1,.
CASSYGNEQYF,TGTGCCAGCAGTTACGGGAACGAGCAGTACTTC,TRBJ2-7,11,TRBV27,.,.
CASSRKTGGGNQPQHF,TGTGCCAGCAGCCGGAAAACAGGGGGCGGCAATCAGCCCCAGCATTTT,TRBJ1-5,16,TRBV11-2,TRBD1,.
CASTPQLFSDSSRTGELFF,TGTGCCAGCACCCCCCAGCTTTTTAGTGACTCCTCCCGGACCGGGGAGCTGTTTTTT,TRBJ2-2,19,TRBV7-9,.,.
CASSSNTRETQYF,TGTGCCAGCAGCTCGAATACCAGGGAGACCCAGTACTTC,TRBJ2-5,13,TRBV7-9,.,.
CASSSLGREGLGQETQYF,TGTGCCAGCAGCTCCCTCGGGCGGGAGGGCCTAGGACAAGAGACCCAGTACTTC,TRBJ2-5,18,TRBV7-3,TRBD2,.
CASSLLAGGFNEQFF,TGTGCCAGCAGCCTTCTGGCAGGGGGCTTCAATGAGCAGTTCTTC,TRBJ2-1,15,TRBV9,TRBD1,.
CASAEDRVSYEQYF,TGTGCCAGCGCGGAGGACAGGGTTTCCTACGAGCAGTACTTC,TRBJ2-7,14,TRBV6-5,TRBD1,.
CAWSVPGGSYEQYF,TGTGCCTGGAGTGTCCCAGGGGGTAGTTACGAGCAGTACTTC,TRBJ2-7,14,TRBV30,TRBD1,.
CASSFAGGSQETQYF,TGTGCCAGCAGTTTTGCGGGGGGGAGTCAAGAGACCCAGTACTTC,TRBJ2-5,15,TRBV28,TRBD2,.
CASSPRGQNNQPQHF,TGTGCCAGCTCACCACGAGGCCAGAACAATCAGCCCCAGCATTTT,TRBJ1-5,15,TRBV18,.,.
CASSPTGTGGVLRTEAFF,TGCGCCAGCAGCCCTACCGGGACAGGGGGCGTTCTGAGGACTGAAGCTTTCTTT,TRBJ1-1,18,TRBV5-1,TRBD1,.
CASNSAQVRTDTQYF,TGTGCCAGCAATTCGGCACAGGTTCGAACAGATACGCAGTATTTT,TRBJ2-3,15,TRBV28,.,.
CASTDRYPNEKLFF,TGTGCCAGCACCGACAGGTATCCTAATGAAAAACTGTTTTTT,TRBJ1-4,14,TRBV6-6,.,few
CSVERFGPRETQYF,TGCAGCGTTGAGAGGTTCGGCCCAAGAGAGACCCAGTACTTC,TRBJ2-5,14,TRBV29-1,.,.
CASSQELRDGWQFF,TGTGCCAGCAGCCAAGAGTTGCGGGACGGTTGGCAGTTCTTC,TRBJ2-1,14,TRBV14,.,.
CASTQPQAPGELFF,TGTGCCAGCACCCAGCCCCAGGCCCCCGGGGAGCTGTTTTTT,TRBJ2-2,14,TRBV4-2,.,.
CATGRDIAGANYEQYF,TGTGCCACCGGCAGAGATATCGCAGGGGCCAACTACGAGCAGTACTTC,TRBJ2-7,16,TRBV15,.,.
CASSQGHGSSYEQYF,TGTGCCAGCAGCCAAGGGCACGGGTCCTCCTACGAGCAGTACTTC,TRBJ2-7,15,TRBV14,.,.